These T cell receptor beta chains were read from a single sample in a study of T cells in Graves' hyperthyroidism and ophthalmopathy. One entry per CDR3 protein results from TCRdb running MiXCR on the multiplex PCR reads. The sample lists roughly 500,000 distinct CDR3 sequences; 46% were seen once. The sequencing sample was made of peripheral blood or thyroid tissue (not recorded which). The receptors stem from an adult woman with Graves' disease, either hyperthyroidism or ophthalmopathy (not recorded which). The CDR3 runs from the conserved cysteine through the conserved F or W. The order of the fields is CDR3 length, J gene, V gene, D gene, clone size, CDR3 protein, CDR3 DNA. The D gene is left open where the match is weak. Clone size is stated in some rows and not others, as once, few, many or a class when expanded.

16,TRBJ2-7,TRBV7-9,.,.,CASSLARGTRDYEQYF,TGTGCCAGCAGCTTAGCGCGAGGGACTCGGGACTACGAGCAGTACTTC
15,TRBJ1-5,TRBV19,.,.,CASKVGGLSNQPQHF,TGTGCCAGTAAGGTGGGGGGCCTAAGCAATCAGCCCCAGCATTTT
15,TRBJ2-7,TRBV7-9,.,.,CASSQRAGDIYEQYF,TGTGCCAGCAGCCAACGCGCAGGAGACATCTACGAGCAGTACTTC
15,TRBJ1-2,TRBV13,.,.,CASSLPGGSGYGYTF,TGTGCCAGCAGCTTGCCAGGAGGGTCGGGCTATGGCTACACCTTC
13,TRBJ1-1,TRBV7-8,.,.,CASSFSGRAEAFF,TGTGCCAGCAGCTTCTCGGGTCGTGCTGAAGCTTTCTTT
15,TRBJ2-3,TRBV7-9,TRBD1,.,CASSQGGFGTDTQYF,TGTGCCAGCAGCCAAGGGGGCTTCGGGACAGATACGCAGTATTTT
13,TRBJ2-7,TRBV10-3,TRBD2,.,CAISARLANEQYF,TGTGCCATCAGTGCCCGACTAGCGAACGAGCAGTACTTC
15,TRBJ2-7,TRBV5-1,TRBD1,.,CASSHRDRVNYEQYF,TGTGCCAGCAGCCACCGGGACAGGGTTAACTACGAGCAGTACTTC
15,TRBJ2-2,TRBV9,.,once,CASSGDVGNTGELFF,TGTGCCAGCAGCGGGGATGTAGGCAACACCGGGGAGCTGTTTTTT
12,TRBJ2-5,TRBV29-1,.,many,CSVDGRGETQYF,TGCAGCGTTGATGGCAGGGGAGAGACCCAGTACTTC
15,TRBJ2-7,TRBV12-3/TRBV12-4,.,many,CASSATSLWDYEQYF,TGTGCCAGCAGCGCCACCTCCTTGTGGGACTACGAGCAGTACTTC
17,TRBJ1-2,TRBV15,TRBD1,.,CATSRAAGQGVYYGYTF,TGTGCCACCAGCAGAGCAGCGGGACAGGGGGTCTACTATGGCTACACCTTC
15,TRBJ2-5,TRBV5-4,TRBD2,.,CASSHGGAGQETQYF,TGTGCCAGCAGCCATGGGGGAGCGGGACAAGAGACCCAGTACTTC
12,TRBJ2-1,TRBV2,.,once,CASSDLYNEQFF,TGTGCCAGCAGTGATTTGTACAATGAGCAGTTCTTC
13,TRBJ1-5,TRBV20-1,.,many,CSARRQDTQPQHF,TGCAGTGCTAGAAGGCAGGATACTCAGCCCCAGCATTTT
14,TRBJ1-2,TRBV19,TRBD1,many,CASNYIQGAYGYTF,TGTGCCAGTAACTATATACAGGGGGCTTATGGCTACACCTTC
11,TRBJ1-6,TRBV20-1,.,.,CSAVHDSPLHF,TGCAGTGCGGTCCACGACTCACCCCTCCACTTT
12,TRBJ1-2,TRBV9,.,.,CASTGINYGYTF,TGTGCCAGCACTGGAATTAACTATGGCTACACCTTC
14,TRBJ1-2,TRBV7-9,TRBD1,.,CASGRGGTAYGYTF,TGTGCCAGCGGCAGAGGTGGGACAGCCTATGGCTACACCTTC
16,TRBJ2-7,TRBV4-1,.,.,CASSQPGTGELREQYF,TGCGCCAGCAGCCAACCCGGGACCGGGGAATTACGAGAGCAGTACTTC
12,TRBJ2-7,TRBV7-2,TRBD1,once,CASSGQGREQYF,TGTGCCAGCAGCGGACAGGGAAGGGAGCAGTACTTC